Sequencing of this TCR beta chain was carried out in a study of brain T cells in children with intractable seizures. General study findings and limits: Only CDR3 sequence similarity suggested viral specificity, without known HCMV serostatus. Absence of clones before surgery may stem from lower sequencing depth.

Generated by immunoSEQ multiplex PCR, the TCRdb table keeps only in-frame clones and is missing some. The table includes 340,000 or so clones, about 93% detected once. The time point is: blood from clinic visit 5 months post-surgery; TSC patient then seizure free. The sequenced cases were selected for having the highest brain T cell transcript signatures. Pre-surgery treatment included at least one anti-epileptic drug. The CDR3 spans 17 residues. V gave up 4 bases and J gave up 6 bases; unmatched junction bases: 14. Looked up from germline, CDR1 is MGHRA and CDR2 is YSYEKL. Worth noting for this clone: Its antigen remains unidentified.

The chain uses TRBV4-1 and TRBJ2-7; 11 bases align to TRBD2. The sequences come from peripheral blood, collected 4 to 6 months after surgery. The clonotype originates from a boy in the first two years of life with tuberous sclerosis and intractable seizures. CDR3 nucleotides: TGCGCCAGCAGCCGAACGGTAGTAGCGGGGGGGCGGAGCGAGCAGTACTTC. This sequence encodes CASSRTVVAGGRSEQYF.